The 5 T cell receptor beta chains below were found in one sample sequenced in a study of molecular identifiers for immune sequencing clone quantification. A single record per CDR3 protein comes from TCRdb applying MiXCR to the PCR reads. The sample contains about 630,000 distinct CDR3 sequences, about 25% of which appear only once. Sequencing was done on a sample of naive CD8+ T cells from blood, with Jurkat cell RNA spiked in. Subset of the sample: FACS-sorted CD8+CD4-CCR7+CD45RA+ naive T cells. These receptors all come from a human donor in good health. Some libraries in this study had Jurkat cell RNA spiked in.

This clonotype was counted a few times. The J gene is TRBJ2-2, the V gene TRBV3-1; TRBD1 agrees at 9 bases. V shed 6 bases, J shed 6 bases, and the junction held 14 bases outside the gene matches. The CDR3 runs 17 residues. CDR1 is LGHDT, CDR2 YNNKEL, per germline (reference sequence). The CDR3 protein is CASRPLSGQGVAGELFF. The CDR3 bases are TGTGCCAGCAGACCTCTATCGGGACAGGGAGTAGCCGGGGAGCTGTTTTTT. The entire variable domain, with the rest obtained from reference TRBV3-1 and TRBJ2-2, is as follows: DTAVSQTPKYLVTQMGNDKSIKCEQNLGHDTMYWYKQDSKKFLKIMFSYNNKELIINETVPNRFSPKSPDKAHLNLHINSLELGDSAVYFCASRPLSGQGVAGELFFGEGSRLTVL.

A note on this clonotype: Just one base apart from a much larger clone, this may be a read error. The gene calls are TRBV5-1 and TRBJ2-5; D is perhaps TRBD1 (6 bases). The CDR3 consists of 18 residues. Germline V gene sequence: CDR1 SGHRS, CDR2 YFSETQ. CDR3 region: CASSLSPRGTTYQETQHF. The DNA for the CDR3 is TGCGCCAGCAGCTTGAGTCCCAGGGGCACAACTTACCAAGAGACCCAGCACTTC.

CDR3 nucleotide sequence: TGTGCCATCGCAGGGGTGAATCAGCCCCAGCATTTT. Its protein product is CAIAGVNQPQHF. The gene calls are TRBV10-3 and TRBJ1-5; tentatively, D is TRBD1 (6 bases). The V end was cut by 8 bases, the J end by 4 bases, with 9 bases between. The CDR3 length is 12 residues. The germline gives CDR1 ENHRY, CDR2 SYGVKD.

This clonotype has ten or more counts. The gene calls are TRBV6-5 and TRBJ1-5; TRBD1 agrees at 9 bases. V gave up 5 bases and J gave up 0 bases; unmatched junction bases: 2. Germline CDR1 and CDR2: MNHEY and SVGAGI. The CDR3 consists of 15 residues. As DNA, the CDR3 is TGTGCCAGCAGTCGGACAGGGGATAGCAATCAGCCCCAGCATTTT. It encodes CASSRTGDSNQPQHF.

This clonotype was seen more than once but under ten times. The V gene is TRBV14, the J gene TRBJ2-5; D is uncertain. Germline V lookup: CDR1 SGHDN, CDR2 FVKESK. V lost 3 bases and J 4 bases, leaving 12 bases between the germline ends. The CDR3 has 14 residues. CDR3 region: CASSQSKLIETQYF. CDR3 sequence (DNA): TGTGCCAGCAGCCAGTCAAAGCTCATAGAGACCCAGTACTTC.